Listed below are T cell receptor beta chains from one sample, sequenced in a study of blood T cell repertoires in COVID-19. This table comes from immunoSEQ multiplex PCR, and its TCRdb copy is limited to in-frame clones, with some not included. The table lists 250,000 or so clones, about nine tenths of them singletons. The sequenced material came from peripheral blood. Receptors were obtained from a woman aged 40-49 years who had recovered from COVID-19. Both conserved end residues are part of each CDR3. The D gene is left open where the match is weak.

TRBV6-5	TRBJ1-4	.	CASSLHPSSEKLFF	TGTGCCAGCAGTCTCCATCCAAGCTCTGAAAAACTGTTTTTT
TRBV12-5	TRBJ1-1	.	CASGDRQTHTEAFF	TGTGCTAGTGGTGACCGACAGACCCACACTGAAGCTTTCTTT
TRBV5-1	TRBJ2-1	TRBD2	CASSRSGGAISEQFF	TGCGCCAGCAGCCGAAGCGGGGGGGCAATTAGTGAGCAGTTCTTC
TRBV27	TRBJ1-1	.	CASSLYRRAPGAFF	TGTGCCAGCAGTTTATACAGGAGGGCCCCTGGGGCTTTCTTT
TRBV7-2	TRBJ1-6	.	CASSGAPRVALHF	TGTGCCAGCAGCGGGGCCCCTAGGGTGGCCCTCCACTTT
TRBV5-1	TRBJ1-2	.	CASGSGTQGHYGYTF	TGCGCCAGCGGATCCGGGACACAAGGACACTATGGCTACACCTTC
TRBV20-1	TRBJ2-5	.	CSASSAGPETQYF	TGCAGTGCTAGTTCCGCAGGGCCAGAGACCCAGTACTTC
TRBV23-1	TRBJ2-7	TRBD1	CASVKPTGDRLLMGSYEQYF	TGCGCCAGCGTCAAGCCGACCGGGGACAGGCTGTTGATGGGATCCTACGAGCAGTACTTC
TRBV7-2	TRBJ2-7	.	CASSSRGAGRSSYEQYF	TGTGCCAGCAGCTCACGTGGGGCAGGGCGGAGCTCCTACGAGCAGTACTTC
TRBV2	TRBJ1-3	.	CASSEALEGAGNTIYF	TGTGCCAGCAGTGAAGCGCTCGAAGGAGCTGGAAACACCATATATTTT
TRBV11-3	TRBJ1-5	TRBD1	CASSFTWTGNQPQHF	TGTGCCAGCAGCTTCACCTGGACAGGGAATCAGCCCCAGCATTTT
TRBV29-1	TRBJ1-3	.	CSVAPGHRNTIYF	TGCAGCGTCGCTCCGGGACACCGAAACACCATATATTTT
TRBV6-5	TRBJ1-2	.	CASRGRQVAYGYTF	TGTGCCAGCAGGGGGAGGCAGGTTGCCTATGGCTACACCTTC
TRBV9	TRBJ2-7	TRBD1	CASSVAPLGQRISYEQYF	TGTGCCAGCAGCGTAGCTCCCCTGGGACAGCGTATCTCCTACGAGCAGTACTTC
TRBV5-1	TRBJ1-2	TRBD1	CASTEPGQERGYTF	TGCGCCAGCACGGAACCGGGACAGGAGCGTGGCTACACCTTC